This T cell receptor beta chain was obtained from a study of blood T cell repertoires in COVID-19. Some clones are missing from TCRdb's copy, which holds only in-frame ones; the method was immunoSEQ multiplex PCR. This table has tens of thousands of clones, about 80% appearing once. The sequenced sample was peripheral blood. This sequence originates from a woman of 80 years or more with acute or convalescent COVID-19.

The CDR3 DNA follows: TGTGCCAGCAGTTACACCCGGGACAGGGCTCCCTACGAGCAGTACTTC. Translating it yields CASSYTRDRAPYEQYF. The chain has TRBV6-6 and TRBJ2-7, with 9 positions matching TRBD1. There are 16 residues in the CDR3. With V trimmed by 2 bases and J by 2 bases, 7 bases remained unmatched. The germline gives CDR1 MNHNY, CDR2 SVGAGI (reference sequence).